This section outlines one TCR beta chain sequence together with its context. This sample was included in a study of cytomegalovirus exposure and HLA in healthy donors. The CDR3 totals 15 residues. Germline lookup yields CDR1 SEHNR and CDR2 FQNEAQ (reference sequence). Trimming at V came to 3 bases and at J to 7 bases, leaving 3 bases not matched to a gene. Primers included in the PCR were 60 Vbeta and 13 Jbeta primers. Sequencing used immunoSEQ multiplex PCR; TCRdb keeps in-frame clones, though not all of them. This sample has about 86,000 clones, with 78% found just once. The clonotype originates from a male donor in good health and CMV-seropositive. The chain joins TRBV7-9 to TRBJ2-1; TRBD2 matches at 13 bases. The sample was PBMCs. For the CDR3, the DNA is TGTGCCAGCAGCTTGTGGACTAGCGGGAGTAATGAGCAGTTCTTC. It is translated as CASSLWTSGSNEQFF.